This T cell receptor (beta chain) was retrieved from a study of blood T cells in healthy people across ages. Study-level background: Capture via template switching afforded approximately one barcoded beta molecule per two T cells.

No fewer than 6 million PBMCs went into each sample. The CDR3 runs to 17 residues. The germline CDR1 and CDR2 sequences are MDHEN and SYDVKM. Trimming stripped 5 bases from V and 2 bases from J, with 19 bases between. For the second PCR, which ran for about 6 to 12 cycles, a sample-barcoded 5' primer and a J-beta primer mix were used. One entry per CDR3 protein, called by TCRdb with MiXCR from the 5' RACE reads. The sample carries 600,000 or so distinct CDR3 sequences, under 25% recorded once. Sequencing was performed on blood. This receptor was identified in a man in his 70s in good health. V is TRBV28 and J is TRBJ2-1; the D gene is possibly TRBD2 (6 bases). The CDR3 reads CASSPLGRLGAYNEQFF. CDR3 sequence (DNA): TGTGCCAGCAGTCCTTTGGGCCGACTAGGAGCCTACAATGAGCAGTTCTTC.